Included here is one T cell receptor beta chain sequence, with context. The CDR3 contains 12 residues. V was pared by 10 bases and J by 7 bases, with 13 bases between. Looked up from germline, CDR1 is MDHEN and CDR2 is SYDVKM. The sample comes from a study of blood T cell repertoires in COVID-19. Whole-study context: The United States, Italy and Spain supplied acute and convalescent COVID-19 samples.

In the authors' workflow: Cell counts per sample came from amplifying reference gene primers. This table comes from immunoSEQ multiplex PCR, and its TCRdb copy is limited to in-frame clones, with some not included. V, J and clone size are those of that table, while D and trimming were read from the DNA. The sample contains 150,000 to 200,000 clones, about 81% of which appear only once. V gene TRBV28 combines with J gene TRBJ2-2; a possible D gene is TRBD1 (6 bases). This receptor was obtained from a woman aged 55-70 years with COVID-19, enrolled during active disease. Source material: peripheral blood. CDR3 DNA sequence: TGTGCCACCACAGGGTTTGTCGGGGAGCTGTTTTTT. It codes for CATTGFVGELFF.